These T cell receptor beta chains were read from a single sample in a study of T cell repertoires in cytomegalovirus infection. TCRdb analysed the reads with MiXCR anew, one entry per CDR3 protein. The sample lists about 830,000 distinct CDR3 sequences, around a third seen once, with around 12% in the top ten. These receptors lack a known antigen. Specimen: cultured CD8+ T cells from PBMCs, collected from culture after CMV antigen stimulation. Receptors originate from a human donor in good health (CMV status not recorded). Some clones in this sample may be carry-over from other donors' samples. Both conserved end residues are part of each CDR3. The order of the fields is D gene, V gene, CDR3 protein. D genes are given only for firm matches.

>.|TRBV7-9
CASSPGSNQPQHF
>TRBD2|TRBV6-2/TRBV6-3
CASSQLPGLAGSYEQYF
>TRBD1|TRBV10-2
CASRDPEDRGEKLFF
>TRBD1|TRBV19
CASSRQGAVQPQHF
>.|TRBV12-3/TRBV12-4
CASTHSRDYGYTF
>TRBD2|TRBV7-8
CASSLKRGPNNEQFF
>.|TRBV5-1
CASFWAGDDDEQFF
>TRBD1|TRBV6-2/TRBV6-3
CASSYLPGDREEDTQYF
>.|TRBV28
CASSSELGTLYNEQFF
>.|TRBV7-9
CASSLGPTVPSYEQYF
>.|TRBV7-2
CASSLREGNEKLFF
>TRBD2|TRBV7-6
CASSLLAGLHNEQFF
>TRBD2|TRBV4-1
CASSQIQRGEETQYF
>TRBD2|TRBV29-1
CSVEDRGGGAVSGELFF
>.|TRBV7-4
CASSKREGRNTEAFF
>.|TRBV7-9
CASSLSTDNQPQHF
>.|TRBV14
CASSHQAGANTGELFF
>.|TRBV12-3/TRBV12-4
CASSLGLAGYTF
>TRBD1|TRBV12-3/TRBV12-4
CASSPKTGTYSNQPQHF
>.|TRBV10-2
CASSVGGARGFYEQYF
>TRBD1|TRBV28
CASSLSRQTGAFNEKLFF
>.|TRBV7-6
CASSQGTGPLQETQYF
>.|TRBV19
CASSYGYGNEQFF
>.|TRBV7-8
CASSPRRTVTSTDTQYF
>TRBD1|TRBV20-1
CSASTPGQGQETQYF
>.|TRBV7-2
CASSLRQDNEQFF
>TRBD2|TRBV13
CASSLVGTSGGYEQFF
>TRBD1|TRBV9
CASSTRQGPYNEQFF
>.|TRBV4-1
CASSQAVDVQETQYF
>.|TRBV15
CATSRDRDVNTGELFF
>.|TRBV7-2
CASSDRGRGDEKLFF
>.|TRBV7-6
CASSFFPRFLQETKYF
>.|TRBV15
CATSNLARSTDTQYF
>.|TRBV12-3/TRBV12-4
CASTLGGGGNSPLHF
>.|TRBV7-6
CASSTTREWGQPQHF
>TRBD1|TRBV10-3
CAIRTGGRDLNTEAFF
>.|TRBV7-9
CASSLAGGSVDEQYF
>.|TRBV12-5
CASGLPYRDLYF
>.|TRBV6-1
CASSEIGGGRETQYF
>.|TRBV7-2
CASSYTAEAFF
>.|TRBV12-3/TRBV12-4
CASGGLGETQYF
>.|TRBV6-5
CASSSLLGLVDEQFF
>TRBD2|TRBV2
CATPGLAGGWGTDTQYF
>.|TRBV12-3/TRBV12-4
CASRSTGEKLFF
>TRBD1|TRBV11-2
CANSLGPAGGRWGEQFF
>.|TRBV5-1
CASSSGWEAFF
>TRBD1|TRBV5-1
CASRRDRGTNTKANTEAFF
>TRBD1|TRBV27
CASSDGQGYGYTF
>.|TRBV7-8
CASSLADPPRYF
>TRBD2|TRBV7-9
CASSPYASGGANNEQFF